This TCR beta chain stems from a study of blood T cells in healthy people across ages. The study's findings and limits: The recorded TCR beta diversity per million T cells decreased in a roughly linear manner with age.

Then a second PCR, running roughly 7 to 11 cycles, was carried out with a sample-barcoded 5' primer and a J-beta primer mix. Every molecule of cDNA carried a tag from a template-switch adaptor with 12 random nucleotides. In TCRdb, the 5' RACE reads were re-called with MiXCR into one record per CDR3 protein. The table lists some 1.4 million distinct CDR3 sequences, 42% of them singletons. Trimming took 0 bases from V and 2 from J; bases not matched to a gene: 8. Germline CDR1 reads SNHLY; CDR2 reads FYNNEI. This CDR3 region has 17 residues. On this clonotype itself: Its antigen is not known.

The source is a woman aged 18-29 years in good health. V usage is TRBV2 and J usage is TRBJ2-7; 9 bases line up with TRBD2. The source material was blood. CDR3 sequence: CASSEARAGGPPYEQYF. Written as DNA, the CDR3 is TGTGCCAGCAGTGAAGCGCGGGCGGGGGGGCCCCCCTACGAGCAGTACTTC.